This T cell receptor beta chain comes out of a study of lymphopenia after photon versus proton radiotherapy. Broader study findings: After the lymphocyte nadir, photon-treated repertoires showed oligoclonal expansion, especially of CD8+ Temra cells. In patients who died, overall survival fell as post-nadir TCR diversity dropped more. Relative stability marked proton patients; photon patients lost diversity and naive cells. Survival link was tested only in deceased patients; proton benefit remains a possibility.

Turning to this clone: Its antigen is currently unknown.

The CDR3 covers 16 residues. CDR1 is SGHDN and CDR2 is FVKESK in the germline V gene. V shed 4 bases, J shed 2 bases, and the junction held 10 bases outside the gene matches. Clones were read by immunoSEQ multiplex PCR, and TCRdb kept only the in-frame ones, dropping some. Seen here are roughly 58,000 clones, approximately 86% observed once, and the top ten hold roughly 13%. The sample in question was peripheral blood, obtained from a patient treated with proton-based radiotherapy. The J gene is TRBJ1-2, the V gene TRBV14; 7 bases align to TRBD1. This clonotype was sampled from an elderly man with esophageal cancer. The CDR3 spells CASSRNRGQANYGYTF. The CDR3 DNA is TGTGCCAGCAGCCGGAACCGAGGACAGGCGAACTATGGCTACACCTTC. Filled out from reference TRBV14 and TRBJ1-2, the complete variable domain reads EAGVTQFPSHSVIEKGQTVTLRCDPISGHDNLYWYRRVMGKEIKFLLHFVKESKQDESGMPNNRFLAERTGGTYSTLKVQPAELEDSGVYFCASSRNRGQANYGYTFGSGTRLTVV.